Below are 12 T cell receptor beta chains sequenced from a single sample in a study of blood T cell repertoires in COVID-19. TCRdb keeps only in-frame clones here, not all; method: immunoSEQ multiplex PCR. This table has about 150,000 clones, about 85% appearing once. Sequences were obtained from peripheral blood. These receptors all stem from a man in his sixties with COVID-19, enrolled during active disease.

The chain has TRBV19 and TRBJ2-2, with D possibly matching TRBD2 (5 bases). Germline-derived CDR1 and CDR2 are LNHDA and SQIVND (reference sequence). V shed 5 bases and J shed 5 bases, with 12 bases lying between them. The CDR3 is 14 amino acids. CDR3 sequence (DNA): TGTGCCAGTAGTCCGGGCCCGGGGACCGGGGAGCTGTTTTTT. This sequence encodes CASSPGPGTGELFF.

The chain has TRBV3-1 (or the pseudogene TRBV3-2) and TRBJ1-5; TRBD1 is a possible D gene (5 bases). V shed 3 bases and J shed 7 bases, with 13 bases lying between them. The CDR3 extends over 14 amino acids. Germline V lookup: CDR1 LGHDT, CDR2 YNNKEL (reference sequence). CDR3: CASSHAGRDQPQHF. CDR3 in DNA: TGTGCCAGCAGCCACGCGGGGCGCGACCAGCCCCAGCATTTT.

The chain couples TRBV7-2 to TRBJ1-5; TRBD1 matches at 8 bases. V was clipped by 5 bases and J by 3 bases; unmatched bases: 6. This CDR3 is 15 amino acids long. Germline-derived CDR1 and CDR2 are SGHTA and FQGNSA. The CDR3 DNA reads TGTGCCAGCAGCCTAGGACAGGGCCTCAATCAGCCCCAGCATTTT. Translation gives CASSLGQGLNQPQHF.

The chain joins TRBV6-4 to TRBJ1-5; no clear D. Trimming pared 3 bases from V and 0 bases from J, leaving 3 bases between. This CDR3 is 13 amino acids long. The germline CDR1 and CDR2 sequences are MRHNA and SNTAGT. CDR3 loop: CASSEYSNQPQHF. The CDR3 DNA is TGTGCCAGCAGTGAATATAGCAATCAGCCCCAGCATTTT.

The J gene is TRBJ1-1, the V gene TRBV19, with D tentatively TRBD1 (5 bases). The CDR3 sequence is 18 residues long. Germline V gene sequence: CDR1 LNHDA, CDR2 SQIVND (reference sequence). With 5 bases removed from V and 0 bases from J, the gap between germline ends came to 22 bases. This chain's CDR3 is CASSRGGDVSVMNTEAFF. In DNA, the CDR3 is TGTGCCAGTAGTCGGGGCGGGGACGTCTCGGTTATGAACACTGAAGCTTTCTTT.

The V call is TRBV30, the J call TRBJ1-5; perhaps TRBD1 as D (6 bases). V was clipped by 4 bases and J by 2 bases, with 9 bases between them. The CDR3 is made up of 13 amino acids. Germline V lookup: CDR1 GTSNPN, CDR2 SVGIG (reference sequence). The CDR3 sequence: CAWNSGGNQPQHF. The CDR3 bases are TGTGCCTGGAACTCAGGGGGCAATCAGCCCCAGCATTTT.

This clone occurred once. CDR3 in DNA: TGTGCCAGCGGGGGAGGTTTTCAGCCCCAGCATTTT. Residues: CASGGGFQPQHF. The chain combines TRBV6-5 with TRBJ1-5; maybe TRBD1 (5 bases). CDR3 size: 12 residues. Between the trimmed V and J ends, which lost 8 bases and 6 bases, there was a span of 11 bases. Germline CDR1 reads MNHEY; CDR2 reads SVGAGI.

The chain is built from TRBV9 and TRBJ2-1; 8 bases are a match to TRBD2. V was pared by 0 bases and J by 1 base, with 3 bases of the junction left unmatched. The germline CDR1 and CDR2 sequences are SGDLS and YYNGEE. The CDR3 is made up of 16 amino acids. The CDR3 sequence is CASSVVGGGSYNEQFF. As DNA, the CDR3 is TGTGCCAGCAGCGTAGTCGGCGGGGGGTCCTACAATGAGCAGTTCTTC.

This chain uses TRBV19 with TRBJ1-5; the match to TRBD1 covers 8 bases. Germline V gene lookup returns CDR1 LNHDA and CDR2 SQIVND (reference sequence). The CDR3 has 15 residues. Trimming cost V 7 bases and J 3 bases; bases outside gene matches: 8. The chain's CDR3 is CASINRGTLNQPQHF. The CDR3 coding sequence is TGTGCCAGTATTAACAGGGGGACCCTCAATCAGCCCCAGCATTTT.

J is TRBJ2-3 and V is TRBV7-2; TRBD2 matches at 8 bases. The CDR3 loop spans 15 amino acids. Germline V gene sequence: CDR1 SGHTA, CDR2 FQGNSA. Germline trimming cut 5 bases from V and 14 bases from J; bases unmatched to any gene: 18. This CDR3 reads CASSGTGTRGGGWYF. The CDR3 nucleotides read TGTGCCAGCAGCGGGACCGGGACTAGGGGCGGGGGGTGGTATTTT.

The V gene is TRBV18, the J gene TRBJ1-3; 10 positions agree with TRBD1. Trimming at V came to 5 bases and at J to 1 base, leaving 5 bases not matched to a gene. This CDR3 is built from 16 residues. Germline V CDR1 and CDR2: KGHSH, LQKENI. CDR3 in DNA: TGTGCCAGCTCATACCGGGACAGGGGTTCTGGAAACACCATATATTTT. This sequence encodes CASSYRDRGSGNTIYF.

The chain employs TRBV6-1 and TRBJ2-5; D unclear. Trimming removed 7 bases from V and 0 bases from J, with 3 bases in between. CDR1 is MNHNS, CDR2 SASEGT, per germline. This CDR3 spans 11 amino acids. CDR3 nucleotides: TGTGCCAGCACCAACCAAGAGACCCAGTACTTC. Amino acid sequence: CASTNQETQYF.